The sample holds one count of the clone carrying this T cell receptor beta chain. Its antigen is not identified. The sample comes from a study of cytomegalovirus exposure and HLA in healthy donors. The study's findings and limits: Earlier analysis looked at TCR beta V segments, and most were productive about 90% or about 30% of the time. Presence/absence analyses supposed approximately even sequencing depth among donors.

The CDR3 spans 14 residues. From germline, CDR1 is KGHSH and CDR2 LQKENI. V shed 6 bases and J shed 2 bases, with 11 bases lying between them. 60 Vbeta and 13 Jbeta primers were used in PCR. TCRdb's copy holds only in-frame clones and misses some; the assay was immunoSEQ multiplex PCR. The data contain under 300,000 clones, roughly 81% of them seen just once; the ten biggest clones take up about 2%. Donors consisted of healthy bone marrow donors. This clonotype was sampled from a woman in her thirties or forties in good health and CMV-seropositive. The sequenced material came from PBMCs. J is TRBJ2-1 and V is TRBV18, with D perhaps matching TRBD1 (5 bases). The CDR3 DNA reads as TGTGCCAGCTCCCCCCCAGGGCCCTACAATGAGCAGTTCTTC. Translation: CASSPPGPYNEQFF.